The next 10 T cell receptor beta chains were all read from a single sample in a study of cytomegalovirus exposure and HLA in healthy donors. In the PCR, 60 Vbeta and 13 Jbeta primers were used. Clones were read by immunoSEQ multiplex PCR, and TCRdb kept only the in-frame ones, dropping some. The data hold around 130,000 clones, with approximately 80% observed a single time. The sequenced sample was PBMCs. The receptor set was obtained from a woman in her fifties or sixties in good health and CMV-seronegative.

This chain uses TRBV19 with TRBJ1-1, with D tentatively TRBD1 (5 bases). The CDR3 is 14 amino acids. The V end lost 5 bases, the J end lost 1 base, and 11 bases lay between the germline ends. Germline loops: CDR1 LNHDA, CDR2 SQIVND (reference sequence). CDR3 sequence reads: CASSFTRGNTEAFF. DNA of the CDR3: TGTGCCAGTAGTTTCACAAGGGGGAACACTGAAGCTTTCTTT.

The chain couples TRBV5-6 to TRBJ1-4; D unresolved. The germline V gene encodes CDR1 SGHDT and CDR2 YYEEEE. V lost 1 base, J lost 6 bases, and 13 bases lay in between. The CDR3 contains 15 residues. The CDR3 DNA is TGTGCCAGCAGCTTGAAAAACACTAAGGATGAAAAACTGTTTTTT. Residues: CASSLKNTKDEKLFF.

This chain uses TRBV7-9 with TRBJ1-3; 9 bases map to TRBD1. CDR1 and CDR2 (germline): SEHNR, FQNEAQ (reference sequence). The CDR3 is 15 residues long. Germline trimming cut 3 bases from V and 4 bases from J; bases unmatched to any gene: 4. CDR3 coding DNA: TGTGCCAGCAGCTTGGGACAGGGCGGCGGAAACACCATATATTTT. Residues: CASSLGQGGGNTIYF.

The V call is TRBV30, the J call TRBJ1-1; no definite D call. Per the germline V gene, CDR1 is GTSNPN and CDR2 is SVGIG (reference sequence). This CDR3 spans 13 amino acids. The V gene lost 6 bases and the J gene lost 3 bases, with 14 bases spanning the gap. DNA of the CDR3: TGTGCCTGCGCGCGGGATCTTGACACTGAAGCTTTCTTT. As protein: CACARDLDTEAFF.

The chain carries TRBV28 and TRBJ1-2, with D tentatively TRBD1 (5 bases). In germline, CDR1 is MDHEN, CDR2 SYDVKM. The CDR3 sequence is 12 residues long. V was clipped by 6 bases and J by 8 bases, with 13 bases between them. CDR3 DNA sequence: TGTGCCAGCAGGGGGGGGACGGGCGGCTACACCTTC. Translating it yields CASRGGTGGYTF.

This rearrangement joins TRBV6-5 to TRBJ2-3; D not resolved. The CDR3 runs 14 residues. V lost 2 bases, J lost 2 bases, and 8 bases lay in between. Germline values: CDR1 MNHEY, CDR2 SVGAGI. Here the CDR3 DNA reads TGTGCCAGCAGTTACGGCAGGTTCACAGATACGCAGTATTTT. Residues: CASSYGRFTDTQYF.

The CDR3: CASRKETVNYGYTF. Here the CDR3 DNA reads TGTGCCAGCAGGAAGGAGACAGTTAACTATGGCTACACCTTC. The chain recombines TRBV6-6 with TRBJ1-2, with a tentative D call TRBD1 (5 bases). Germline lookup yields CDR1 MNHNY and CDR2 SVGAGI (reference sequence). Trimming left V 6 bases short and J 1 base short, with 12 bases between. The CDR3 has 14 amino acids.

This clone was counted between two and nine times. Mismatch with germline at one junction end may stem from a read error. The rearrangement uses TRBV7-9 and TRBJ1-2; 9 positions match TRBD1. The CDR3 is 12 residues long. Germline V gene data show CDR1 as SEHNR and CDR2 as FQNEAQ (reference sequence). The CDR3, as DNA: TGTTCCAGCAGGGAGGACAGGGGTGGCTACACCTTC. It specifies CSSREDRGGYTF.

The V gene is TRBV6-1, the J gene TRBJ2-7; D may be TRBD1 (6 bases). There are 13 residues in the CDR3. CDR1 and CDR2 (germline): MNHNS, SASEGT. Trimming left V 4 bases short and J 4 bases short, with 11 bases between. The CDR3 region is CASSVTGMYEQYF. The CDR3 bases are TGTGCCAGCAGTGTAACAGGGATGTACGAGCAGTACTTC.

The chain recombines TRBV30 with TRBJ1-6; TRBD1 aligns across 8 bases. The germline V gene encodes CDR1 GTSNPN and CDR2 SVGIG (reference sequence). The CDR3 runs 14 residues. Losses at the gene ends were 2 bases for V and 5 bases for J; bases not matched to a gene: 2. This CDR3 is CAWSPTGDNSPLHF. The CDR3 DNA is TGTGCCTGGAGTCCGACAGGGGATAATTCACCCCTCCACTTT.